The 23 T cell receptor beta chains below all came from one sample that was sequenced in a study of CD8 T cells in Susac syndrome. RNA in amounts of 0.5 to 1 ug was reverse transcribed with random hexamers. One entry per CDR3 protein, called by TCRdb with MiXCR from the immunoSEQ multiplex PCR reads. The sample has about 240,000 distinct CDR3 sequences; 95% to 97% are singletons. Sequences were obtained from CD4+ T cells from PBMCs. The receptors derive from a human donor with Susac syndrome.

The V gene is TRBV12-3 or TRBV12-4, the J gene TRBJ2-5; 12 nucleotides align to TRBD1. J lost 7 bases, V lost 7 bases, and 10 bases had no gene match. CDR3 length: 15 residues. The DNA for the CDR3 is TGTGCCAGCACCCCCCGGGACAGGGGGCATGGGACCCAGTACTTC. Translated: CASTPRDRGHGTQYF.

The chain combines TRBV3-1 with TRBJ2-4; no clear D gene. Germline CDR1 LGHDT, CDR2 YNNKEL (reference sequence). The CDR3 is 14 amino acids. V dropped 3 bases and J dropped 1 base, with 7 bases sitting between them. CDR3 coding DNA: TGTGCCAGCAGCCAGGGCTTGGCCAAAAACATTCAGTACTTC. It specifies CASSQGLAKNIQYF.

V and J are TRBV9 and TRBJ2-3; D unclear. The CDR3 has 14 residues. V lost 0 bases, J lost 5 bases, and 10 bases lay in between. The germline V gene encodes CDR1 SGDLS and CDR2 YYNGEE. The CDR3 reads CASSVATLGDTQYF. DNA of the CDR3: TGTGCCAGCAGCGTAGCGACTCTGGGAGATACGCAGTATTTT.

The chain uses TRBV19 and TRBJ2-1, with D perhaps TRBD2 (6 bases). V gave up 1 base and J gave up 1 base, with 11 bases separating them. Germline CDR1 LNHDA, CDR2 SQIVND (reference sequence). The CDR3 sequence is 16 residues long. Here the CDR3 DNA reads TGTGCCAGTAGTATAGTCTCTAGCGCTTCCTACAATGAGCAGTTCTTC. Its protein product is CASSIVSSASYNEQFF.

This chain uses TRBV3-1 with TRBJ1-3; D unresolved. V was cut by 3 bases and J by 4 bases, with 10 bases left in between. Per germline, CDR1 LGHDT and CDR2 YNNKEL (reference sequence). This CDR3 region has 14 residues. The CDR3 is CASSHRSVGNTIYF. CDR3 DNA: TGTGCCAGCAGCCATCGGTCAGTCGGAAACACCATATATTTT.

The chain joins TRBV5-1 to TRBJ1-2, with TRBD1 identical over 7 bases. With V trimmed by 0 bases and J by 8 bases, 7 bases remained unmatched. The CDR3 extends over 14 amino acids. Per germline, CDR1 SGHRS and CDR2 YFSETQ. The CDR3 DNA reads TGCGCCAGCAGCTTGGAAGGGGGCGCCTCCGGCTACACCTTC. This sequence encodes CASSLEGGASGYTF.

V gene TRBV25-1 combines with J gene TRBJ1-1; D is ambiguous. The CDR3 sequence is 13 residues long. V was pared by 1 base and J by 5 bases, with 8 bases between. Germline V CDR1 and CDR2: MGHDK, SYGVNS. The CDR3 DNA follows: TGTGCCAGCAGTGAATTTAAGGAGACTGAAGCTTTCTTT. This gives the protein CASSEFKETEAFF.

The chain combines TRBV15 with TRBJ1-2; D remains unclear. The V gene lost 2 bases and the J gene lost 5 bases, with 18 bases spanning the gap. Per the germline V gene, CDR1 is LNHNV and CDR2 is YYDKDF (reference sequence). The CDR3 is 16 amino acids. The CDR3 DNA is TGTGCCACCAGCAGACTCGCGCCTTCAGCTATATATGGCTACACCTTC. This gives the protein CATSRLAPSAIYGYTF.

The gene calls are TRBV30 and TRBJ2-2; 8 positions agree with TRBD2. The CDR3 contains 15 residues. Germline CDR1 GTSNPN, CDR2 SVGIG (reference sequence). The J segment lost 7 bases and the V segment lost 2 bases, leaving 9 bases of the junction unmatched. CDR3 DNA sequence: TGTGCCTGGAGTAGGACGGGAGGGCGTTACGGGGAGCTGTTTTTT. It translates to CAWSRTGGRYGELFF.

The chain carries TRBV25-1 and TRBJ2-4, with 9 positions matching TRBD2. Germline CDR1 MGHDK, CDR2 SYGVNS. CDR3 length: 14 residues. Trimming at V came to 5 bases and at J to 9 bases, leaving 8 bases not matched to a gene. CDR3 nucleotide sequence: TGTGCCAGCAGTCCCCCGGGACTAGCAACCATTCAGTACTTC. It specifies CASSPPGLATIQYF. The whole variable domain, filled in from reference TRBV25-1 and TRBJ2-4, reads EADIYQTPRYLVIGTGKKITLECSQTMGHDKMYWYQQDPGMELHLIHYSYGVNSTEKGDLSSESTVSRIRTEHFPLTLESARPSHTSQYLCASSPPGLATIQYFGAGTRLSVL.

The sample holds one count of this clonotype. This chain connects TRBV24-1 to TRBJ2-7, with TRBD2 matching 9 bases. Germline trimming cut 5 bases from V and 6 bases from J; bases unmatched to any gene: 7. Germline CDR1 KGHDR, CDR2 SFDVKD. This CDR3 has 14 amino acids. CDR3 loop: CATSASGIDFEQYF. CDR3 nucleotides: TGTGCCACCAGTGCTAGCGGGATAGATTTCGAGCAGTACTTC.

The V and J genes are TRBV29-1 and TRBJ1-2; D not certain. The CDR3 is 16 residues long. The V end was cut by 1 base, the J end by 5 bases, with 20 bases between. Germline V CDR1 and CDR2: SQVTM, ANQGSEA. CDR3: CSVEGGNLGIRYGYTF. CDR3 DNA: TGCAGCGTTGAAGGGGGAAATTTAGGGATTAGGTATGGCTACACCTTC.

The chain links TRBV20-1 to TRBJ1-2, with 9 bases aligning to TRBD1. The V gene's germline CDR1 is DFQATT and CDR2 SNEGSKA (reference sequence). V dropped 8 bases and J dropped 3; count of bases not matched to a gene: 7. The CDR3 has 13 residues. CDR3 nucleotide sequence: TGCAGTTGGACAGGGGCCCCCCACTATGGCTACACCTTC. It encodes CSWTGAPHYGYTF.

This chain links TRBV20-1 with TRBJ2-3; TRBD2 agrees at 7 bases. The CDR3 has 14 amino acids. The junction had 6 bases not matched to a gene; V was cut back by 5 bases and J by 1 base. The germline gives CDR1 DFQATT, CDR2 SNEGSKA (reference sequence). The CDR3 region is CSAEPLAGTDTQYF. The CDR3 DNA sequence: TGCAGTGCTGAACCGCTAGCGGGCACAGATACGCAGTATTTT.

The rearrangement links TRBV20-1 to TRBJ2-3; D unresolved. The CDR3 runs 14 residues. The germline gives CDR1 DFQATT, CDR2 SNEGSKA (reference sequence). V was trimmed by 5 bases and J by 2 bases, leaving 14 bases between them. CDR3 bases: TGCAGTGCTGCCAGACTGGAAAACACAGATACGCAGTATTTT. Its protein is CSAARLENTDTQYF.

CDR3: CASSPNSWTGGSEAFF. As DNA, the CDR3 is TGTGCCAGCAGCCCCAACTCATGGACAGGGGGGTCTGAAGCTTTCTTT. The chain is built from TRBV5-4 and TRBJ1-1; 10 bases are shared with TRBD1. There are 16 residues in the CDR3. V gave up 4 bases and J gave up 6 bases; unmatched junction bases: 12. CDR1 and CDR2 (germline): SGHNT, YYREEE (reference sequence). The whole variable domain, filled in from reference TRBV5-4 and TRBJ1-1, reads ETGVTQSPTHLIKTRGQQVTLRCSSQSGHNTVSWYQQALGQGPQFIFQYYREEENGRGNFPPRFSGLQFPNYSSELNVNALELDDSALYLCASSPNSWTGGSEAFFGQGTRLTVV.

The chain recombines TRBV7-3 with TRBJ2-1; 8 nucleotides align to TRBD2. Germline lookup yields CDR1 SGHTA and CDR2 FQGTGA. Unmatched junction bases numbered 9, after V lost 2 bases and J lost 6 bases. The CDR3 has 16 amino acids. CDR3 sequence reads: CASSLSPGLVTNEQFF. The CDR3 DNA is TGTGCCAGCAGCTTATCCCCGGGACTAGTGACCAATGAGCAGTTCTTC.

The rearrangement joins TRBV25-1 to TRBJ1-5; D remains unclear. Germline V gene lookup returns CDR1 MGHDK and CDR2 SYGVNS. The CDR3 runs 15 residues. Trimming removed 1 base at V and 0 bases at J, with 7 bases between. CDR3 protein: CASSELKYSNQPQHF. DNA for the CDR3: TGTGCCAGCAGTGAATTAAAGTATAGCAATCAGCCCCAGCATTTT.

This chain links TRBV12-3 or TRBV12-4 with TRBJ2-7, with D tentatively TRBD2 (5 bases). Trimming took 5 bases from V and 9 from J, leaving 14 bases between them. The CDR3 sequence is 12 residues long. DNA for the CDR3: TGTGCCAGCAGTCCCCGTGGGGAGCGGCAGTACTTC. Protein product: CASSPRGERQYF.

The CDR3 nucleotides read TGCGCCAGCAGCTTGACTAGCGACTCCTACGAGCAGTACTTC. Residues: CASSLTSDSYEQYF. This sequence joins TRBV5-1 and TRBJ2-7; 7 bases agree with TRBD2. V lost 1 base to trimming and J lost 0 bases; unmatched junction nucleotides: 1. From germline, CDR1 is SGHRS and CDR2 YFSETQ. This CDR3 spans 14 amino acids.

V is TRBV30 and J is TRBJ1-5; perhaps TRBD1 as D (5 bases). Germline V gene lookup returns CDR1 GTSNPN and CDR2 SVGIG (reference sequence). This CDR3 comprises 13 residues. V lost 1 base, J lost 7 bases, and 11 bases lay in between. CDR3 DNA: TGTGCCTGGAGTGGGGACTATAGCCAGCCCCAGCATTTT. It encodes CAWSGDYSQPQHF.

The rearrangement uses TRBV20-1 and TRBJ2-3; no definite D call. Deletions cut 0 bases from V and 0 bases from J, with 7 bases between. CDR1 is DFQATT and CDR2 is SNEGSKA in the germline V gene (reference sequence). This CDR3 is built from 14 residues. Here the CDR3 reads CSARDTTSTDTQYF. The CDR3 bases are TGCAGTGCTAGAGATACAACCAGCACAGATACGCAGTATTTT.

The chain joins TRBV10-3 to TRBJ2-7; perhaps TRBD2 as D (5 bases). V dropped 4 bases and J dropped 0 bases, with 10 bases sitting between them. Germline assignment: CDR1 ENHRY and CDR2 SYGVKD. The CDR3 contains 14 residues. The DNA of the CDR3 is TGTGCCATCAGTGCGGCGGGTAGCTCCTACGAGCAGTACTTC. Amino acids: CAISAAGSSYEQYF.